A selection of T cell receptor beta chains follows, all from one sample in a study of blood T cell repertoires in COVID-19. Profiled with immunoSEQ multiplex PCR; TCRdb holds only in-frame clones, not every one. The table records approximately 60,000 clones, 86% of them present only once. The source material was peripheral blood. The receptors come from a man aged 45-65 years with active COVID-19. Both conserved end residues are part of each CDR3. A D gene is named only where the DNA matches it firmly. Size is stated for part of the rows, as once, few or many counts, or as a class when the clone is expanded.

v_call	j_call	d_call	clone_size	cdr3_nt	cdr3_aa
TRBV3-1/TRBV3-2	TRBJ2-7	TRBD2	NA	TGTGCCAGCAGCCAAACAGGGCCAACTAGCGGGGCCCGTTTTCGGTACGAGCAGTACTTC	CASSQTGPTSGARFRYEQYF
TRBV2	TRBJ2-1	TRBD2	NA	TGTGCCAGCACTATGGGACTAGCGGGATTCTACAATGAGCAGTTCTTC	CASTMGLAGFYNEQFF
TRBV19	TRBJ2-1	TRBD2	NA	TGTGCCAGTAGTATAGGGACTAGCGGGATTCCCTACAATGAGCAGTTCTTC	CASSIGTSGIPYNEQFF
TRBV4-1	TRBJ2-3	TRBD1	NA	TGCGCCAGCAGCCAAGGGACAGGGGCTAGCACAGATACGCAGTATTTT	CASSQGTGASTDTQYF
TRBV6-6	TRBJ2-5	NA	NA	TGTGCCAGCATCATGTTGGGGGGGCCGGCACAAGAGACCCAGTACTTC	CASIMLGGPAQETQYF
TRBV29-1	TRBJ1-1	NA	once	TGCAGCGTCCTGAGGATTTTGAACACTGAAGCTTTCTTT	CSVLRILNTEAFF
TRBV12-3/TRBV12-4	TRBJ1-2	NA	NA	TGTGCCAGCAGTTTTCGACAGAACTATGGCTACACCTTC	CASSFRQNYGYTF
TRBV24-1	TRBJ2-1	NA	NA	TGTGCCACCAGTGATAGGGGTTTTGAGCAGTTCTTC	CATSDRGFEQFF
TRBV29-1	TRBJ2-2	TRBD1	NA	TGCAGCGTTGGGGACAGAAACACCGGGGAGCTGTTTTTT	CSVGDRNTGELFF
TRBV7-6	TRBJ2-1	TRBD2	once	TGTGCCAGCAGCTTAGTCTTAACTAGCGGGATAACCTACAATGAGCAGTTCTTC	CASSLVLTSGITYNEQFF
TRBV18	TRBJ1-1	TRBD1	NA	TGTGCCAGCTCACGGGACAGGAAGAACACTGAAGCTTTCTTT	CASSRDRKNTEAFF
TRBV5-5	TRBJ2-3	TRBD2	NA	TGTGCCAGCAGCCCCCAGGGTGTGGGGGGGGATACGCAGTATTTT	CASSPQGVGGDTQYF
TRBV5-1	TRBJ2-5	NA	NA	TGCGCCAGCAGCACGGGGCGGGGCGGGCCGAAAGGGGAGACCCAGTACTTC	CASSTGRGGPKGETQYF
TRBV6-5	TRBJ1-4	NA	NA	TGTGCCAGCAGTTCGGTAGGGAGGGAAAAACTGTTTTTT	CASSSVGREKLFF
TRBV5-6	TRBJ2-7	NA	NA	TGTGCCAGCAGCTTGGTTGGCGGGTTTGATTACGAGCAGTACTTC	CASSLVGGFDYEQYF
TRBV10-3	TRBJ2-5	TRBD1	NA	TGTGCCATCACCTCTGGACAGGGGGACGGAGAGACCCAGTACTTC	CAITSGQGDGETQYF
TRBV6-5	TRBJ2-2	NA	NA	TGTGCCAGCAGACTCGACAGGGCGGGGAGCGGGGAGCTGTTTTTT	CASRLDRAGSGELFF
TRBV18	TRBJ1-6	NA	NA	TGTGCCAGCTCCCCCGGGGGGGGGAATTCACCCCTCCACTTT	CASSPGGGNSPLHF
TRBV7-9	TRBJ2-5	NA	NA	TGTGCCAGCAGCTTGGCCCGGGGGGCGGAGACCCAGTACTTC	CASSLARGAETQYF
TRBV3-1/TRBV3-2	TRBJ1-4	TRBD1	once	TGTGCCAGCAGCCAACCGGGACAGGGGGCTGAAAAACTGTTTTTT	CASSQPGQGAEKLFF
TRBV11-2	TRBJ2-1	NA	NA	TGTGCCAGCAGCTCCCTTGGGGAGGTGGTGTACAATGAGCAGTTCTTC	CASSSLGEVVYNEQFF
TRBV19	TRBJ2-3	NA	NA	TGTGCCAGTAGTGCTCAGATCGCAGATACGCAGTATTTT	CASSAQIADTQYF
TRBV10-3	TRBJ2-1	TRBD2	few	TGTGCCATCAGGCGGGACTACCCCCTGGGTGAGCAGTTCTTC	CAIRRDYPLGEQFF
TRBV28	TRBJ2-2	NA	NA	TGTGCCAGCAGGACTTTGACCGGGCGGGTGACCGGGGAGCTGTTTTTT	CASRTLTGRVTGELFF
TRBV19	TRBJ1-2	NA	few	TGTGCCAGTAGTATATTTGGGCAGGCCAGCTATGGCTACACCTTC	CASSIFGQASYGYTF
TRBV5-1	TRBJ1-2	NA	NA	TGCGCCAGCAGCAACCGGGAAGAGTATGGCTACACCTTC	CASSNREEYGYTF
TRBV7-9	TRBJ1-6	NA	NA	TGTGCCAGCAGCCATGGACAGAGGAGAAATTCACCCCTCCACTTT	CASSHGQRRNSPLHF
TRBV2	TRBJ2-3	TRBD2	NA	TGTGCCAGCAGTGTTAGCGGGGCCCCAGATACGCAGTATTTT	CASSVSGAPDTQYF
TRBV7-2	TRBJ2-5	NA	NA	TGTGCCAGCAGCGAGGAACTAGTTCTAGAGACCCAGTACTTC	CASSEELVLETQYF
TRBV6-2/TRBV6-3	TRBJ2-1	NA	NA	TGTGCCAGCAGTTACTCCAGGGGCGGAGGTTACAATGAGCAGTTCTTC	CASSYSRGGGYNEQFF
TRBV6-2/TRBV6-3	TRBJ1-4	NA	NA	TGTGCCAGCAGTCGTCCCTCGACGGGGGAAAAACTGTTTTTT	CASSRPSTGEKLFF
TRBV7-9	TRBJ2-3	TRBD2	NA	TGTGCCAGCGGCGGTGGGAAGCGGGAGTTTTCTGATACGCAGTATTTT	CASGGGKREFSDTQYF
TRBV4-1	TRBJ2-5	TRBD2	NA	TGCGCCAGCAGCCAAACTCCTGGACTAGCGGGGGAACAAGAGACCCAGTACTTC	CASSQTPGLAGEQETQYF
TRBV5-8	TRBJ2-7	NA	few	TGTGCCAGCAGCTCTCCGGGGGGACACAACTACGAGCAGTACTTC	CASSSPGGHNYEQYF
TRBV3-1/TRBV3-2	TRBJ2-3	NA	NA	TGTGCCAGCAGACAGGCGGGGACGATCACAGATACGCAGTATTTT	CASRQAGTITDTQYF
TRBV29-1	TRBJ2-2	NA	NA	TGCAGCGTTGAGGACAGCTCGAACACCGGGGAGCTGTTTTTT	CSVEDSSNTGELFF
TRBV27	TRBJ2-1	TRBD2	few	TGTGCCAGCAGTTTATCGGGTAGCGGGAGCCCCGTTGAGCGTGAGCAGTTCTTC	CASSLSGSGSPVEREQFF
TRBV14	TRBJ2-1	NA	NA	TGTGCCAGCAGCCAAGGAGGAAGGGGGGGGCAAAAAGAGCAGTTCTTC	CASSQGGRGGQKEQFF
TRBV30	TRBJ1-5	NA	NA	TGTGCCTGGACTTCGGACAGCAATAGCAATCAGCCCCAGCATTTT	CAWTSDSNSNQPQHF
TRBV5-4	TRBJ2-3	TRBD2	NA	TGTGCCAGCAGCTTCGGGACTAGCGGGAGCCGTAGCACAGATACGCAGTATTTT	CASSFGTSGSRSTDTQYF
TRBV7-8	TRBJ1-4	NA	NA	TGTGCCAGCAGTCGACAGGCCAGGGGTGAAAAACTGTTTTTT	CASSRQARGEKLFF
TRBV2	TRBJ2-4	TRBD1	NA	TGTGCCAGCAGTAAATATCGAACATCCACAGGGGTGAACATTCAGTACTTC	CASSKYRTSTGVNIQYF
TRBV19	TRBJ1-2	TRBD1	NA	TGTGCCAGTAGTGCTGACAGGGGGACTGGCTACACCTTC	CASSADRGTGYTF
TRBV3-1/TRBV3-2	TRBJ2-3	NA	NA	TGTGCCAGCAGCCAAGTCAGAAGCACAGATACGCAGTATTTT	CASSQVRSTDTQYF
TRBV9	TRBJ2-1	TRBD2	NA	TGTGCCAGCAGCCCACTCCCGGGACTAGCGGACCACAATGAGCAGTTCTTC	CASSPLPGLADHNEQFF